A selection of T cell receptor beta chains follows, all from one sample in a study of blood T cells in healthy people across ages. TCRdb re-called the 5' RACE reads through MiXCR, storing one row per CDR3 protein. The sample records 650,000 to 1,000,000 distinct CDR3 sequences, roughly 34% being singletons. Material for sequencing was blood. The origin of the receptors is a man aged 18 to 30 in good health. Both conserved end residues are part of each CDR3. The order of the fields is D gene, V gene, J gene, clone size, CDR3 length, CDR3 protein, CDR3 DNA. A D gene is named only where the DNA matches it firmly. Clone sizes are given selectively: once, few, many, or a class where the clone is expanded.

d_call: TRBD1
v_call: TRBV29-1
j_call: TRBJ1-2
clone_size: few
cdr3_length: 12
cdr3_aa: CSTRTGEGGYTF
cdr3_nt: TGCAGCACGCGGACAGGGGAGGGAGGCTACACCTTC

d_call: NA
v_call: TRBV10-3
j_call: TRBJ1-4
clone_size: NA
cdr3_length: 15
cdr3_aa: CAISPQGSTNEKLFF
cdr3_nt: TGTGCCATCAGTCCACAGGGTTCAACTAATGAAAAACTGTTTTTT

d_call: NA
v_call: TRBV28
j_call: TRBJ2-1
clone_size: few
cdr3_length: 16
cdr3_aa: CASSSLKGRTNNEQFF
cdr3_nt: TGTGCCAGCAGTTCCCTTAAGGGACGGACGAACAATGAGCAGTTCTTC

d_call: TRBD1
v_call: TRBV28
j_call: TRBJ1-6
clone_size: NA
cdr3_length: 13
cdr3_aa: CASSPQGHSPLHF
cdr3_nt: TGTGCCAGCAGCCCACAGGGGCACTCACCCCTCCACTTT

d_call: NA
v_call: TRBV12-3/TRBV12-4
j_call: TRBJ2-5
clone_size: many
cdr3_length: 16
cdr3_aa: CASSFLGRGRVETQYF
cdr3_nt: TGTGCCAGCAGTTTCTTGGGCAGGGGAAGGGTAGAGACCCAGTACTTC

d_call: NA
v_call: TRBV5-1
j_call: TRBJ1-1
clone_size: NA
cdr3_length: 15
cdr3_aa: CASSLGDTLNTEAFF
cdr3_nt: TGCGCCAGCAGCTTGGGTGACACCTTAAACACTGAAGCTTTCTTT

d_call: NA
v_call: TRBV9
j_call: TRBJ2-5
clone_size: few
cdr3_length: 14
cdr3_aa: CASTFNPNGETQYF
cdr3_nt: TGTGCCAGCACCTTCAACCCCAATGGTGAGACCCAGTACTTC

d_call: NA
v_call: TRBV5-4
j_call: TRBJ2-2
clone_size: NA
cdr3_length: 13
cdr3_aa: CASSDETLRELFF
cdr3_nt: TGTGCCAGCAGCGATGAGACACTCCGGGAGCTGTTTTTT

d_call: NA
v_call: TRBV7-2
j_call: TRBJ1-2
clone_size: few
cdr3_length: 16
cdr3_aa: CASSLLVRASNYGYTF
cdr3_nt: TGTGCCAGCAGCTTACTTGTTAGAGCCTCTAACTATGGCTACACCTTC

d_call: TRBD1
v_call: TRBV4-3
j_call: TRBJ1-5
clone_size: NA
cdr3_length: 16
cdr3_aa: CASSQDWTGRLWPQHF
cdr3_nt: TGCGCCAGCAGCCAAGATTGGACAGGGAGATTGTGGCCCCAGCATTTT

d_call: TRBD1
v_call: TRBV5-8
j_call: TRBJ2-3
clone_size: NA
cdr3_length: 14
cdr3_aa: CASSFGTGVNTQYF
cdr3_nt: TGTGCCAGCAGCTTTGGTACAGGGGTTAATACGCAGTATTTT

d_call: TRBD2
v_call: TRBV28
j_call: TRBJ2-1
clone_size: NA
cdr3_length: 14
cdr3_aa: CASEAGVGYNEQFF
cdr3_nt: TGTGCCAGTGAAGCGGGAGTAGGGTACAATGAGCAGTTCTTC

d_call: TRBD1
v_call: TRBV25-1
j_call: TRBJ2-3
clone_size: NA
cdr3_length: 16
cdr3_aa: CASSSTGTELTDTQYF
cdr3_nt: TGTGCCAGCTCATCAACCGGGACAGAACTCACAGATACGCAGTATTTT

d_call: NA
v_call: TRBV5-1
j_call: TRBJ1-1
clone_size: NA
cdr3_length: 12
cdr3_aa: CASSEAATEAFF
cdr3_nt: TGCGCCAGCAGCGAAGCCGCCACTGAAGCTTTCTTT

d_call: NA
v_call: TRBV15
j_call: TRBJ1-1
clone_size: NA
cdr3_length: 16
cdr3_aa: CATSRDKGSGNTEAFF
cdr3_nt: TGTGCCACCAGCAGAGATAAAGGCTCGGGGAACACTGAAGCTTTCTTT

d_call: NA
v_call: TRBV9
j_call: TRBJ2-7
clone_size: NA
cdr3_length: 18
cdr3_aa: CASSVGGGVESSYNEQYF
cdr3_nt: TGTGCCAGCAGCGTAGGAGGGGGGGTTGAAAGCTCCTACAATGAGCAGTACTTC

d_call: NA
v_call: TRBV14
j_call: TRBJ1-2
clone_size: few
cdr3_length: 15
cdr3_aa: CASSRRDTSNYGYTF
cdr3_nt: TGTGCCAGCAGCCGACGGGACACCTCTAACTATGGCTACACCTTC

d_call: NA
v_call: TRBV28
j_call: TRBJ2-7
clone_size: NA
cdr3_length: 14
cdr3_aa: CASGVDRGHNEQYF
cdr3_nt: TGTGCCAGCGGGGTGGACAGAGGGCACAATGAGCAGTACTTC

d_call: NA
v_call: TRBV27
j_call: TRBJ1-2
clone_size: NA
cdr3_length: 15
cdr3_aa: CASGNGGGERYGYTF
cdr3_nt: TGTGCCAGCGGAAACGGGGGGGGCGAAAGATATGGCTACACCTTC

d_call: TRBD1
v_call: TRBV27
j_call: TRBJ2-5
clone_size: NA
cdr3_length: 14
cdr3_aa: CASTSGQAQETQYF
cdr3_nt: TGTGCCAGCACCAGTGGACAGGCTCAAGAGACCCAGTACTTC

d_call: NA
v_call: TRBV12-3/TRBV12-4
j_call: TRBJ1-3
clone_size: few
cdr3_length: 12
cdr3_aa: CASSPPGNTIYF
cdr3_nt: TGTGCCAGCAGTCCTCCCGGAAACACCATATATTTT

d_call: NA
v_call: TRBV3-1
j_call: TRBJ2-7
clone_size: NA
cdr3_length: 15
cdr3_aa: CASSYRQNTPYEQYF
cdr3_nt: TGTGCCAGCAGCTATAGACAGAACACACCCTACGAGCAGTACTTC

d_call: NA
v_call: TRBV5-1
j_call: TRBJ2-6
clone_size: NA
cdr3_length: 16
cdr3_aa: CASRWVGRSGANVLTF
cdr3_nt: TGCGCCAGCAGATGGGTTGGTAGGTCTGGGGCCAACGTCCTGACTTTC

d_call: TRBD1
v_call: TRBV5-5
j_call: TRBJ1-2
clone_size: NA
cdr3_length: 15
cdr3_aa: CASSEPGQGMYGYTF
cdr3_nt: TGTGCCAGTAGCGAACCGGGACAGGGCATGTATGGCTACACCTTC

d_call: NA
v_call: TRBV20-1
j_call: TRBJ2-2
clone_size: few
cdr3_length: 13
cdr3_aa: CSARTSLHGELFF
cdr3_nt: TGCAGTGCTAGAACCTCCTTACACGGGGAGCTGTTTTTT

d_call: NA
v_call: TRBV6-6
j_call: TRBJ2-7
clone_size: NA
cdr3_length: 15
cdr3_aa: CASSYSPDSSYEQYF
cdr3_nt: TGTGCCAGCAGTTACTCGCCAGACAGCTCCTACGAGCAGTACTTC

d_call: NA
v_call: TRBV7-2
j_call: TRBJ2-3
clone_size: NA
cdr3_length: 15
cdr3_aa: CASSLLGPATDTQYF
cdr3_nt: TGTGCCAGCAGCTTATTGGGACCAGCCACAGATACGCAGTATTTT

d_call: NA
v_call: TRBV2
j_call: TRBJ1-5
clone_size: NA
cdr3_length: 12
cdr3_aa: CASSALREPQHF
cdr3_nt: TGTGCCAGCAGTGCCCTGAGGGAGCCCCAGCATTTT

d_call: NA
v_call: TRBV6-5
j_call: TRBJ1-1
clone_size: NA
cdr3_length: 14
cdr3_aa: CASSERQVNTEAFF
cdr3_nt: TGTGCCAGCAGTGAGAGGCAGGTGAACACTGAAGCTTTCTTT

d_call: NA
v_call: TRBV4-2
j_call: TRBJ1-2
clone_size: NA
cdr3_length: 15
cdr3_aa: CASSQAVPQQYGYTF
cdr3_nt: TGTGCCAGCAGCCAAGCTGTCCCACAACAGTATGGCTACACCTTC

d_call: NA
v_call: TRBV7-2
j_call: TRBJ1-1
clone_size: NA
cdr3_length: 14
cdr3_aa: CASSLALGRTEAFF
cdr3_nt: TGTGCCAGCAGCTTAGCGCTGGGGAGGACTGAAGCTTTCTTT

d_call: TRBD1
v_call: TRBV7-9
j_call: TRBJ2-1
clone_size: NA
cdr3_length: 12
cdr3_aa: CASSDRVETQFF
cdr3_nt: TGTGCCAGCAGCGACAGGGTGGAGACCCAGTTCTTC

d_call: NA
v_call: TRBV11-3
j_call: TRBJ2-1
clone_size: NA
cdr3_length: 11
cdr3_aa: CASSPPWEQFF
cdr3_nt: TGTGCCAGCAGCCCCCCTTGGGAGCAGTTCTTC

d_call: NA
v_call: TRBV5-6
j_call: TRBJ1-2
clone_size: NA
cdr3_length: 14
cdr3_aa: CASSLSGSAYGYTF
cdr3_nt: TGTGCCAGCAGCTTATCCGGGTCAGCTTATGGCTACACCTTC

d_call: NA
v_call: TRBV20-1
j_call: TRBJ1-6
clone_size: once
cdr3_length: 15
cdr3_aa: CSASFAGTGNSPLHF
cdr3_nt: TGCAGTGCTAGCTTCGCCGGGACGGGGAATTCACCCCTCCACTTT

d_call: NA
v_call: TRBV20-1
j_call: TRBJ2-7
clone_size: NA
cdr3_length: 13
cdr3_aa: CSAEPASYNEQYF
cdr3_nt: TGCAGTGCTGAACCGGCCTCCTACAATGAGCAGTACTTC

d_call: NA
v_call: TRBV2
j_call: TRBJ2-5
clone_size: once
cdr3_length: 14
cdr3_aa: CAVYGPGAMETQYF
cdr3_nt: TGTGCAGTATACGGGCCGGGAGCGATGGAGACCCAGTACTTC

d_call: NA
v_call: TRBV27
j_call: TRBJ2-3
clone_size: NA
cdr3_length: 17
cdr3_aa: CASRRRLVYFSTDTQYF
cdr3_nt: TGTGCCAGCCGACGCCGCCTAGTCTATTTTAGCACAGATACGCAGTATTTT

d_call: TRBD2
v_call: TRBV9
j_call: TRBJ2-3
clone_size: NA
cdr3_length: 18
cdr3_aa: CASSVASSGGLSTDTQYF
cdr3_nt: TGTGCCAGCAGCGTAGCCTCTAGCGGGGGGCTTAGCACAGATACGCAGTATTTT

d_call: NA
v_call: TRBV29-1
j_call: TRBJ1-2
clone_size: NA
cdr3_length: 14
cdr3_aa: CSVRQSESNYGYTF
cdr3_nt: TGCAGCGTCAGACAGAGCGAATCTAACTATGGCTACACCTTC

d_call: NA
v_call: TRBV27
j_call: TRBJ2-5
clone_size: NA
cdr3_length: 13
cdr3_aa: CASSKGDQETQYF
cdr3_nt: TGTGCCAGCAGCAAGGGGGACCAAGAGACCCAGTACTTC

d_call: NA
v_call: TRBV10-3
j_call: TRBJ1-2
clone_size: many
cdr3_length: 13
cdr3_aa: CAIMALGGSGYTF
cdr3_nt: TGTGCCATCATGGCTCTTGGGGGGAGCGGCTACACCTTC

d_call: TRBD1
v_call: TRBV19
j_call: TRBJ2-7
clone_size: NA
cdr3_length: 16
cdr3_aa: CASSIRGQGARYEQYF
cdr3_nt: TGTGCCAGTAGTATACGGGGACAGGGGGCGCGGTACGAGCAGTACTTC